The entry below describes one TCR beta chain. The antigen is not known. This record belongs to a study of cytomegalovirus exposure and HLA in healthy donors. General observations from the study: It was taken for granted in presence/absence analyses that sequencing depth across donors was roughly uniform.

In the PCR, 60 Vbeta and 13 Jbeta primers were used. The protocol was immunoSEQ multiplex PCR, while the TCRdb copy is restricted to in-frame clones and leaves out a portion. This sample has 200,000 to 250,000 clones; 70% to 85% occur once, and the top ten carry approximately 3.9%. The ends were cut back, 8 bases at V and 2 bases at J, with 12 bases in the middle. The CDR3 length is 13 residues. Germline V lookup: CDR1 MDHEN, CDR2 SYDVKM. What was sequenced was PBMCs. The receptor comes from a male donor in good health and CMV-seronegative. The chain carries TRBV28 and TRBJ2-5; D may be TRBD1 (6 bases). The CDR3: CASWDTVQETQYF. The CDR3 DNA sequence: TGTGCCAGCTGGGACACCGTGCAAGAGACCCAGTACTTC.